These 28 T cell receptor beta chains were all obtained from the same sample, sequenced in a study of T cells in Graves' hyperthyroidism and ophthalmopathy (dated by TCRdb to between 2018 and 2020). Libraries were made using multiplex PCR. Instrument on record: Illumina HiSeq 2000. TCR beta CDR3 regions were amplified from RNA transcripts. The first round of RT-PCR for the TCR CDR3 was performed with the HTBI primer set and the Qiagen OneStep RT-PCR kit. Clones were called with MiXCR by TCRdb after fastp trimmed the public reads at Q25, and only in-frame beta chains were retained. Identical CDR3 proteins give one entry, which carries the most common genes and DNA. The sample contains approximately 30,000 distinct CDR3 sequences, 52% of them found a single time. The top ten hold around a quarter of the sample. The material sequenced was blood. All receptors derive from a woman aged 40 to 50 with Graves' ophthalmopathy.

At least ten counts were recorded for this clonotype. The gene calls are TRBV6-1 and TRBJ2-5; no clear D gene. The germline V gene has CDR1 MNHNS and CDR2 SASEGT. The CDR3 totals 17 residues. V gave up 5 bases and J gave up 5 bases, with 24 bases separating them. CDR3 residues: CASSLPLGRVGLETQYF. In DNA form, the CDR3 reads TGTGCCAGCAGTTTACCCCTGGGTAGGGTAGGTCTGGAGACCCAGTACTTC.

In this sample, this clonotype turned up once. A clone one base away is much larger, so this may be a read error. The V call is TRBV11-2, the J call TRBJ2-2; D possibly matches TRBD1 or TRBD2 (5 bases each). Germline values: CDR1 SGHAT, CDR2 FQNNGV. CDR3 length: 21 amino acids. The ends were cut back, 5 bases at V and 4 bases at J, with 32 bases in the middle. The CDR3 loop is CASSLITTYGTLNPSTGELFF. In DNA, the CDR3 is TGTGCCAGCAGCCTCATTACTACCTACGGGACCCTAAATCCTAGCACCGGGGAGCTGTTTTTT. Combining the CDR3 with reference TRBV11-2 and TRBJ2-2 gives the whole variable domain EAGVAQSPRYKIIEKRQSVAFWCNPISGHATLYWYQQILGQGPKLLIQFQNNGVVDDSQLPKDRFSAERLKGVDSTLKIQPAKLEDSAVYLCASSLITTYGTLNPSTGELFFGEGSRLTVL.

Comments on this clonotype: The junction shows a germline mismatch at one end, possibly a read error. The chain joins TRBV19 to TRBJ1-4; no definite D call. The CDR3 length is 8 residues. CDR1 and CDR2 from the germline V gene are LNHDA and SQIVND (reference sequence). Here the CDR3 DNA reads TGTGCCAGTAGTGTCCACGGGTTT. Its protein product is CASSVHGF. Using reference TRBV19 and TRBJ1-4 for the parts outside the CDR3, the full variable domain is DGGITQSPKYLFRKEGQNVTLSCEQNLNHDAMYWYRQDPGQGLRLIYYSQIVNDFQKGDIAEGYSVSREKKESFPLTVTSAQKNPTAFYLCASSVHGFGSGTQLSVL.

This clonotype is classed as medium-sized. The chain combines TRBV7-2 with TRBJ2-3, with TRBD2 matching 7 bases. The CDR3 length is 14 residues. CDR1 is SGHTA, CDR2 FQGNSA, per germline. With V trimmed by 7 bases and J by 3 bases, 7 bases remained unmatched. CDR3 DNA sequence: TGTGCCAGCACCCAAGGGCGGGGGACAGATACGCAGTATTTT. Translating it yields CASTQGRGTDTQYF.

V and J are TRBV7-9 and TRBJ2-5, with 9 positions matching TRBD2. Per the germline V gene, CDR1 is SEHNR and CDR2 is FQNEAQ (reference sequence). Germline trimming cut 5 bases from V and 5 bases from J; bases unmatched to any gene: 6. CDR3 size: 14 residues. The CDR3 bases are TGTGCCAGCAGCAACTATGCGGGAGGGGAGACCCAGTACTTC. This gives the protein CASSNYAGGETQYF.

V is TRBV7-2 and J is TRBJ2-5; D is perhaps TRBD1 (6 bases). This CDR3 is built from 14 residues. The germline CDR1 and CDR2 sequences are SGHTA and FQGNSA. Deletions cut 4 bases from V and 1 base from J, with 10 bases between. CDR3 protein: CTSSSGTFQETQYF. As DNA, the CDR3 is TGTACCAGCAGCTCCGGGACATTCCAAGAGACCCAGTACTTC.

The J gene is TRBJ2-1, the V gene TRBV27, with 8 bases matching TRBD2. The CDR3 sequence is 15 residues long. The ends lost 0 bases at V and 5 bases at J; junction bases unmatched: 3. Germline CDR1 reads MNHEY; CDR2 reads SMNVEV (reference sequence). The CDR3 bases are TGTGCCAGCAGTTTATCAGCGGGAGTTGACAATGAGCAGTTCTTC. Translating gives CASSLSAGVDNEQFF.

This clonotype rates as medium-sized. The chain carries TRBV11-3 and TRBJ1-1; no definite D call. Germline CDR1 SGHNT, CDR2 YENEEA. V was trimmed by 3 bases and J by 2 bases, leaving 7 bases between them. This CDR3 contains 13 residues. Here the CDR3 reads CASSFRGNTEAFF. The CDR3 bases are TGTGCCAGCAGCTTCCGGGGAAACACTGAAGCTTTCTTT. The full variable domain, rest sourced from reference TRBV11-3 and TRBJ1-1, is EAGVVQSPRYKIIEKKQPVAFWCNPISGHNTLYWYLQNLGQGPELLIRYENEEAVDDSQLPKDRFSAERLKGVDSTLKIQPAELGDSAVYLCASSFRGNTEAFFGQGTRLTVV.

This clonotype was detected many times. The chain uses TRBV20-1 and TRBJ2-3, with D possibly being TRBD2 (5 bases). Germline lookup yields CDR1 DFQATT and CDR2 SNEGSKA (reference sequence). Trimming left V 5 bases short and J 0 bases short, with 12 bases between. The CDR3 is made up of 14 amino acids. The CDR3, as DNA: TGCAGTGCTCCTCCCAGCGGAAGCACAGATACGCAGTATTTT. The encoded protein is CSAPPSGSTDTQYF.

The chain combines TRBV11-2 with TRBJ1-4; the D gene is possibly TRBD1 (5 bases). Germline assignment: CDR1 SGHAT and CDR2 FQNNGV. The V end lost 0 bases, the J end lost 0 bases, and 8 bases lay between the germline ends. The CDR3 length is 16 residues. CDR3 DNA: TGTGCCAGCAGCTTAGAGGGGGTTGCAACTAATGAAAAACTGTTTTTT. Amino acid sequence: CASSLEGVATNEKLFF.

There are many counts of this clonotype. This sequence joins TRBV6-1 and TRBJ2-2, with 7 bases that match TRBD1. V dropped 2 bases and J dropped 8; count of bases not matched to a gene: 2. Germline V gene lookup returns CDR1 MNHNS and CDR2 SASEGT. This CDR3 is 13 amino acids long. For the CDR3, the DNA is TGTGCCAGCAGTGAAACAGGGGCGGGGGAGCTGTTTTTT. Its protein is CASSETGAGELFF.

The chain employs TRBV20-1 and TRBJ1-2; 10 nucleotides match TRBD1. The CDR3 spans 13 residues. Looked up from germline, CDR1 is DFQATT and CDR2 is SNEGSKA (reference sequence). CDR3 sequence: CRAGTGVSYGYTF. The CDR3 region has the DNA TGCAGGGCCGGGACAGGGGTTAGCTATGGCTACACCTTC.

CDR3 protein: CASSRRRGQTQYF. DNA for the CDR3: TGTGCCAGCAGCCGTAGAAGGGGACAGACCCAGTACTTC. The chain links TRBV7-3 to TRBJ2-5; tentatively, D is TRBD1 or TRBD2 (5 bases each). V lost 5 bases and J 6 bases, leaving 13 bases between the germline ends. The CDR3 runs to 13 residues. Germline values: CDR1 SGHTA, CDR2 FQGTGA. The full variable domain, in which reference TRBV7-3 and TRBJ2-5 provide the parts outside the CDR3, is GAGVSQTPSNKVTEKGKYVELRCDPISGHTALYWYRQSLGQGPEFLIYFQGTGAADDSGLPNDRFFAVRPEGSVSTLKIQRTERGDSAVYLCASSRRRGQTQYFGPGTRLLVL.

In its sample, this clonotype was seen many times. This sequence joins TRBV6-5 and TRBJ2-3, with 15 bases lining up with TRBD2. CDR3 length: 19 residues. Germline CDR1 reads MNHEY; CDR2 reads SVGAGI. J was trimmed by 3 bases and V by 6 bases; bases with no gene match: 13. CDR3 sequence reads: CASSLGLAGGQGRTDTQYF. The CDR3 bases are TGTGCCAGCAGCCTCGGACTAGCGGGGGGGCAAGGTCGGACAGATACGCAGTATTTT.

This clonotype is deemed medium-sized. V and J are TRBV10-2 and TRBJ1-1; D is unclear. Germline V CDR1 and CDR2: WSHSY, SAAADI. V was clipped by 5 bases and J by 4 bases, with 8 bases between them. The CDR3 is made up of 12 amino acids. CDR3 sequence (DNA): TGCGCCAGCAGTCTTGAGAGCACTGAAGCTTTCTTT. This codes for CASSLESTEAFF.

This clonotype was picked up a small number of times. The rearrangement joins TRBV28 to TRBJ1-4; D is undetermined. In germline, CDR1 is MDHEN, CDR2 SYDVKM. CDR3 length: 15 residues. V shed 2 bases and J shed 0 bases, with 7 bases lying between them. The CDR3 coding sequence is TGTGCCAGCAGTTTAATACGGGCAACTAATGAAAAACTGTTTTTT. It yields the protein CASSLIRATNEKLFF.

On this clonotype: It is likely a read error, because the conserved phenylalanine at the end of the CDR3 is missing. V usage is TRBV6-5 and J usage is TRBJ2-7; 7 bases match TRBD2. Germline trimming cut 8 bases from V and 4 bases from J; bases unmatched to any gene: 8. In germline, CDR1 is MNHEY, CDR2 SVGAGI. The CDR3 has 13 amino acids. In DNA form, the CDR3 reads TGTGCCAGCGGCCCTTGGACTAGTTACGAGCAGTACCTC. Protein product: CASGPWTSYEQYL.

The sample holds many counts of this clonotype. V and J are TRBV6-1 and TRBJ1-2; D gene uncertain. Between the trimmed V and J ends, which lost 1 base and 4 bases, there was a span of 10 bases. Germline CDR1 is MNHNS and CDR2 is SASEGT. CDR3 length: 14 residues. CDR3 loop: CASSEDRRGYGYTF. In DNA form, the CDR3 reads TGTGCCAGCAGTGAAGACCGACGGGGCTATGGCTACACCTTC.

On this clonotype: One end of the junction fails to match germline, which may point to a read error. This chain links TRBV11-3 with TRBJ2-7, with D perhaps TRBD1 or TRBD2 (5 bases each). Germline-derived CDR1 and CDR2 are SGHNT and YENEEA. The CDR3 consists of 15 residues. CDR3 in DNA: TGTGCCGGCAGCTTAGAACAGAGGGGCCCGAGGGAGCAGTACTTC. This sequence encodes CAGSLEQRGPREQYF.

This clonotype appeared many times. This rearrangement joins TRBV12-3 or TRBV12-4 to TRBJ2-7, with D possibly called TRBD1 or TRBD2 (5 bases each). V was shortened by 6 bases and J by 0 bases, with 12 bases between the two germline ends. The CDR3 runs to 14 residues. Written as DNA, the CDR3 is TGTGCCAGCAGGGGGCGAGGGAGCTCCTACGAGCAGTACTTC. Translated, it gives CASRGRGSSYEQYF.

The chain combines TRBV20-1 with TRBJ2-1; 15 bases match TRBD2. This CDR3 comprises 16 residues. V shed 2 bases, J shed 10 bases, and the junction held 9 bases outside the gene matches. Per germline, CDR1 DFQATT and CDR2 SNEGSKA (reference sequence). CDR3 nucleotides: TGCAGTGCTAGACTAGCACGCGGGACTAGCGGGAGGGAGCAGTTCTTC. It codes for CSARLARGTSGREQFF.

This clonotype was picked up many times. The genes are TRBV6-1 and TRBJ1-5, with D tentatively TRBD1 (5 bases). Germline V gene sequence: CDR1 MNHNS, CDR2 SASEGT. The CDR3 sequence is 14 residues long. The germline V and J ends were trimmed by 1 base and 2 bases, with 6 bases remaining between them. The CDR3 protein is CASSEGGGNQPQHF. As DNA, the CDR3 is TGTGCCAGCAGTGAAGGGGGCGGCAATCAGCCCCAGCATTTT.

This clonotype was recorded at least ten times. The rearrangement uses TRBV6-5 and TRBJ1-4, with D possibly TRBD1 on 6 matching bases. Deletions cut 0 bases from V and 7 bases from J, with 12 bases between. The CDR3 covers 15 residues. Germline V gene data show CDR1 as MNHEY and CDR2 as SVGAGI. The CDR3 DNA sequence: TGTGCCAGCAGTTACTCGGCGGGACACGGTGAAAAACTGTTTTTT. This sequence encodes CASSYSAGHGEKLFF.

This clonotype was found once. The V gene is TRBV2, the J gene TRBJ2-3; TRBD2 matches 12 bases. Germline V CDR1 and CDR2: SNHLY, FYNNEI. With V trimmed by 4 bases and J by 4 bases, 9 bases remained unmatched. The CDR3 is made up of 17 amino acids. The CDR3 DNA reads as TGTGCCAGCAGTGGTAGGCTAGCGGGAGGGCCCGCAGATACGCAGTATTTT. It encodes CASSGRLAGGPADTQYF.

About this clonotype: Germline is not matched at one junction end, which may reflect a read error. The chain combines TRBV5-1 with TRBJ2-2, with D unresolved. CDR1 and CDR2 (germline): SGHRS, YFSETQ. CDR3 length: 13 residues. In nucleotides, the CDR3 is TGCGCCAGCAACGAGCTAGGCACCGAGGAGCTGTTTTTT. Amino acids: CASNELGTEELFF.

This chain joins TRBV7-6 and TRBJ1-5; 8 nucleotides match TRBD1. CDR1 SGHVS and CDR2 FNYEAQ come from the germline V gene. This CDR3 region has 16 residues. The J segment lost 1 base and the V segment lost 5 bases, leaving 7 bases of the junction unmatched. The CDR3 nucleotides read TGTGCCAGCAGCCCCCGACAGGGGAACAGCAATCAGCCCCAGCATTTT. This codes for CASSPRQGNSNQPQHF.

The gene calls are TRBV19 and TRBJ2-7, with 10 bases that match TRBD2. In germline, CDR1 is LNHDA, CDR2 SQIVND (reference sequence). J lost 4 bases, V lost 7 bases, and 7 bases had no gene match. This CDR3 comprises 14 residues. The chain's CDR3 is CASKTLAGSYEQYF. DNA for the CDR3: TGTGCCAGTAAGACACTAGCGGGATCGTACGAGCAGTACTTC.

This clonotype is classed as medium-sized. The CDR3 sequence: CASSQEASAQETQYF. The CDR3 coding sequence is TGTGCCAGCAGCCAAGAGGCTAGCGCACAAGAGACCCAGTACTTC. The V and J genes are TRBV4-2 and TRBJ2-5, with D perhaps matching TRBD2 (6 bases). The CDR3 loop spans 15 amino acids. Per germline, CDR1 LGHNA and CDR2 YNFKEQ. V was pared by 0 bases and J by 2 bases, with 10 bases between.